One sample yielded the 32 T cell receptor beta chains listed below, sequenced in a study of beta chain features in type 1 diabetes. Every isolated RNA sample was fully reverse transcribed, so sequencing captured expressed TCRB transcripts. Produced via immunoSEQ multiplex PCR; TCRdb's table is partial and in-frame only. This sample has 85,000 to 110,000 clones, with about 26% found just once. These TCRs are of unknown antigen specificity. Study-level findings and limits: Moderate but significant shortening of TCRB CDR3s was recorded in all four CD4+ subsets from Type 1 diabetes patients.

The material sequenced was central memory CD4+ T cells from blood. The receptors here all came from a woman aged 18-29 years with type 1 diabetes.

This clone has just one count. The chain combines TRBV2 with TRBJ2-2; perhaps TRBD2 as D (5 bases). V was pared by 6 bases and J by 8 bases, with 13 bases between. The V gene's germline CDR1 is SNHLY and CDR2 FYNNEI. The CDR3 spans 13 residues. CDR3 in DNA: TGTGCCAGCAGAGTAGGGAGCCCAGGGGAGCTGTTTTTT. It encodes CASRVGSPGELFF.

This chain links TRBV14 with TRBJ1-3; D is ambiguous. The germline V gene encodes CDR1 SGHDN and CDR2 FVKESK. Trimming removed 4 bases at V and 0 bases at J, with 7 bases between. The CDR3 covers 14 residues. In DNA, the CDR3 is TGTGCCAGCAGCCTTGGGAGCTCTGGAAACACCATATATTTT. Its translation: CASSLGSSGNTIYF.

The chain links TRBV19 to TRBJ2-1; the D gene is possibly TRBD2 (6 bases). In germline, CDR1 is LNHDA, CDR2 SQIVND (reference sequence). This CDR3 has 15 amino acids. Trimming took off 6 bases at V and 8 bases at J, with 20 bases between the two ends. CDR3 protein: CASRGRPVSADEQFF. CDR3 bases: TGTGCCAGTAGGGGGAGGCCAGTGTCTGCAGATGAGCAGTTCTTC. Using reference TRBV19 and TRBJ2-1 for the parts outside the CDR3, the full variable domain is DGGITQSPKYLFRKEGQNVTLSCEQNLNHDAMYWYRQDPGQGLRLIYYSQIVNDFQKGDIAEGYSVSREKKESFPLTVTSAQKNPTAFYLCASRGRPVSADEQFFGPGTRLTVL.

The sample holds a few counts of this clone. The chain links TRBV6-1 to TRBJ2-2; D is perhaps TRBD2 (7 bases). CDR1 is MNHNS and CDR2 is SASEGT in the germline V gene. CDR3 size: 16 residues. V shed 0 bases and J shed 4 bases, with 12 bases lying between them. Here the CDR3 reads CASSEAGGRGTGELFF. In nucleotides, the CDR3 is TGTGCCAGCAGTGAAGCGGGGGGGCGCGGCACCGGGGAGCTGTTTTTT.

The V call is TRBV7-2, the J call TRBJ1-2; no firm D call. The CDR3 runs 12 residues. The V end lost 5 bases, the J end lost 8 bases, and 12 bases lay between the germline ends. Germline loops: CDR1 SGHTA, CDR2 FQGNSA. The CDR3 sequence: CASSPEQWGYTF. CDR3 DNA sequence: TGTGCCAGCAGCCCCGAACAGTGGGGCTACACCTTC. The full variable domain, completed using reference TRBV7-2 and TRBJ1-2, is GAGVSQSPSNKVTEKGKDVELRCDPISGHTALYWYRQSLGQGLEFLIYFQGNSAPDKSGLPSDRFSAERTGGSVSTLTIQRTQQEDSAVYLCASSPEQWGYTFGSGTRLTVV.

V usage is TRBV18 and J usage is TRBJ1-4; D remains ambiguous. CDR3 length: 14 amino acids. Trimming took off 5 bases at V and 8 bases at J, with 15 bases between the two ends. Germline V lookup: CDR1 KGHSH, CDR2 LQKENI. This chain's CDR3 is CASSELRSQEKLFF. CDR3 nucleotide sequence: TGTGCCAGCTCAGAGCTCCGAAGCCAAGAAAAACTGTTTTTT.

In this sample, this clone turned up a few times. The V gene is TRBV9, the J gene TRBJ1-2; D gene uncertain. V was trimmed by 4 bases and J by 4 bases, leaving 14 bases between them. The CDR3 totals 14 residues. Germline-derived CDR1 and CDR2 are SGDLS and YYNGEE. The CDR3 sequence is CASSPVEQSYGYTF. The CDR3 DNA reads as TGTGCCAGCAGCCCCGTGGAACAGAGCTATGGCTACACCTTC.

V usage is TRBV28 and J usage is TRBJ2-1, with D maybe TRBD2 (6 bases). Trimming removed 6 bases at V and 2 bases at J, with 17 bases between. CDR3 length: 16 residues. The germline V gene has CDR1 MDHEN and CDR2 SYDVKM. The CDR3 here is CASSQPRDWTYNEQFF. DNA of the CDR3: TGTGCCAGCAGCCAGCCCAGGGACTGGACCTACAATGAGCAGTTCTTC.

This clone has only a few counts. V and J are TRBV5-6 and TRBJ2-4; D gene ambiguous. Trimming took 4 bases from V and 3 from J, leaving 14 bases between them. There are 15 residues in the CDR3. The germline gives CDR1 SGHDT, CDR2 YYEEEE. As DNA, the CDR3 is TGTGCCAGCAGCCCCGGTGTTGGAGTCAAAAACATTCAGTACTTC. Translating it yields CASSPGVGVKNIQYF. The full variable domain, with the rest looked up from reference TRBV5-6 and TRBJ2-4, is DAGVTQSPTHLIKTRGQQVTLRCSPKSGHDTVSWYQQALGQGPQFIFQYYEEEERQRGNFPDRFSGHQFPNYSSELNVNALLLGDSALYLCASSPGVGVKNIQYFGAGTRLSVL.

This clone was observed a few times. V and J are TRBV25-1 and TRBJ2-5, with D perhaps TRBD1 (7 bases). The CDR3 runs 13 residues. V dropped 10 bases and J dropped 7 bases, with 19 bases sitting between them. The germline V gene encodes CDR1 MGHDK and CDR2 SYGVNS. The CDR3 region is CATLGQGGGTQYF. As DNA, the CDR3 is TGTGCCACCCTAGGCCAGGGGGGAGGGACCCAGTACTTC.

This clone was observed a few times. This sequence joins TRBV25-1 and TRBJ1-1; TRBD1 is a possible D gene (5 bases). V was shortened by 1 base and J by 4 bases, with 16 bases between the two germline ends. Per germline, CDR1 MGHDK and CDR2 SYGVNS. The length of the CDR3 is 16 residues. This CDR3 is CASSESQGWGTTEAFF. In DNA form, the CDR3 reads TGTGCCAGCAGTGAATCGCAGGGTTGGGGAACCACTGAAGCTTTCTTT.

The chain links TRBV9 to TRBJ2-7, with 7 bases identical to TRBD2. Germline V gives CDR1 SGDLS, CDR2 YYNGEE. J was trimmed by 0 bases and V by 4 bases; bases with no gene match: 7. There are 15 residues in the CDR3. The CDR3 DNA is TGTGCCAGCAGCTCTGGCGGCGGGAGCTCCTACGAGCAGTACTTC. It translates to CASSSGGGSSYEQYF.

Only a few counts were recorded for this clone. The chain uses TRBV7-2 and TRBJ2-7; weak D call: TRBD1 (5 bases). Trimming took off 2 bases at V and 1 base at J, with 21 bases between the two ends. CDR1 is SGHTA, CDR2 FQGNSA, per germline. The CDR3 is made up of 18 amino acids. The CDR3 DNA reads TGTGCCAGCAGCTTATACCCGGTGGGATTGGGGCAATCCTACGAGCAGTACTTC. It specifies CASSLYPVGLGQSYEQYF.

The V call is TRBV5-1, the J call TRBJ2-5; D gene uncertain. The V gene's germline CDR1 is SGHRS and CDR2 YFSETQ. The CDR3 is 14 residues long. The V gene lost 3 bases and the J gene lost 1 base, with 10 bases spanning the gap. DNA of the CDR3: TGCGCCAGCAGCTCCCAGCGTATCCAAGAGACCCAGTACTTC. Protein: CASSSQRIQETQYF.

The chain has TRBV6-5 and TRBJ2-7; tentatively, D is TRBD1 (6 bases). Trimming pared 0 bases from V and 5 bases from J, leaving 11 bases between. From germline, CDR1 is MNHEY and CDR2 SVGAGI. The CDR3 has 14 amino acids. The CDR3 nucleotides are TGTGCCAGCAGTTACTCCAGGGGAGATGACGAGCAGTACTTC. This encodes CASSYSRGDDEQYF.

V is TRBV28 and J is TRBJ2-1; D is possibly TRBD2 (5 bases). Germline V gene sequence: CDR1 MDHEN, CDR2 SYDVKM. V was cut by 4 bases and J by 8 bases, with 30 bases left in between. This CDR3 comprises 19 residues. The CDR3 DNA sequence: TGTGCCAGCAGTTCGGGCGCGGCCTCCGGGAAAGCGGCTGAAGATGAGCAGTTCTTC. Amino acid sequence: CASSSGAASGKAAEDEQFF.

The rearrangement joins TRBV28 to TRBJ1-1; TRBD1 matches 7 bases. Germline V lookup: CDR1 MDHEN, CDR2 SYDVKM. The CDR3 consists of 13 residues. The J segment lost 7 bases and the V segment lost 7 bases, leaving 9 bases of the junction unmatched. The CDR3 nucleotides are TGTGCCAGCATCACATCAAACAGGGGTGAAGCTTTCTTT. Protein product: CASITSNRGEAFF.

CDR3 DNA: TGTGCCTGGAAGGCAGGGGCGCGGTCGACTGAAGCTTTCTTT. It codes for CAWKAGARSTEAFF. The rearrangement joins TRBV30 to TRBJ1-1; D might be TRBD1 (6 bases). The V gene's germline CDR1 is GTSNPN and CDR2 SVGIG (reference sequence). CDR3 length equals 14 residues. Trimming removed 4 bases from V and 5 bases from J, with 17 bases in between.

With regard to this clone: The same CDR3 also results from other DNA sequences found in this sample. The chain uses TRBV5-1 and TRBJ2-2, with D perhaps TRBD1 (6 bases). Germline-derived CDR1 and CDR2 are SGHRS and YFSETQ. The CDR3 has 13 amino acids. V lost 2 bases and J lost 5, with 7 bases in between. CDR3 region: CASSLQGTGELFF. The CDR3, as DNA: TGCGCCAGCAGCTTACAGGGTACCGGGGAGCTGTTTTTT.

The sample holds a few counts of this clone. The CDR3 sequence: CASSRTKSQNTGELFF. CDR3 DNA sequence: TGTGCCAGCAGCCGGACAAAGAGCCAGAACACCGGGGAGCTGTTTTTT. The chain has TRBV5-4 and TRBJ2-2, with a possible D match to TRBD1 (5 bases). CDR1 is SGHNT and CDR2 is YYREEE in the germline V gene (reference sequence). The CDR3 extends over 16 amino acids. The V end lost 4 bases, the J end lost 1 base, and 14 bases lay between the germline ends.

This sequence joins TRBV30 and TRBJ1-1, with D unresolved. Germline V gives CDR1 GTSNPN, CDR2 SVGIG (reference sequence). The CDR3 sequence is 13 residues long. V was pared by 0 bases and J by 4 bases, with 9 bases between. The chain's CDR3 is CAWSVRSGTEAFF. The CDR3, as DNA: TGTGCCTGGAGTGTAAGGTCGGGCACTGAAGCTTTCTTT.

This clone was found a few times. CDR3 loop: CAGNRGSNEKLFF. As DNA, the CDR3 is TGTGCCGGAAACAGGGGATCTAATGAAAAACTGTTTTTT. V usage is TRBV30 and J usage is TRBJ1-4, with 7 positions matching TRBD1. V shed 8 bases, J shed 3 bases, and the junction held 6 bases outside the gene matches. The CDR3 is made up of 13 amino acids. CDR1 is GTSNPN, CDR2 SVGIG, per germline (reference sequence).

This clone was picked up a small number of times. The chain is built from TRBV7-2 and TRBJ1-2, with 7 bases identical to TRBD1. Germline V gene lookup returns CDR1 SGHTA and CDR2 FQGNSA. The ends lost 6 bases at V and 5 bases at J; junction bases unmatched: 6. The CDR3 has 13 residues. The CDR3 sequence: CASRPGQYYGYTF. DNA of the CDR3: TGTGCCAGCAGGCCGGGACAGTATTATGGCTACACCTTC. Based on the CDR3 plus reference TRBV7-2 and TRBJ1-2, the full variable domain is GAGVSQSPSNKVTEKGKDVELRCDPISGHTALYWYRQSLGQGLEFLIYFQGNSAPDKSGLPSDRFSAERTGGSVSTLTIQRTQQEDSAVYLCASRPGQYYGYTFGSGTRLTVV.

The chain couples TRBV28 to TRBJ2-7, with D unresolved. CDR1 is MDHEN, CDR2 SYDVKM, per germline. The CDR3 has 14 residues. Trimming removed 2 bases from V and 2 bases from J, with 10 bases in between. As DNA, the CDR3 is TGTGCCAGCAGTTTAGCGAACCTCGCCTACGAGCAGTACTTC. Its protein is CASSLANLAYEQYF. Looking up the rest from reference TRBV28 and TRBJ2-7 gives the full variable domain: DVKVTQSSRYLVKRTGEKVFLECVQDMDHENMFWYRQDPGLGLRLIYFSYDVKMKEKGDIPEGYSVSREKKERFSLILESASTNQTSMYLCASSLANLAYEQYFGPGTRLTVT.

V is TRBV7-2 and J is TRBJ2-3, with 7 bases lining up with TRBD2. Germline loops: CDR1 SGHTA, CDR2 FQGNSA. V lost 0 bases to trimming and J lost 5 bases; unmatched junction nucleotides: 2. This CDR3 spans 14 amino acids. CDR3 region: CASSLAAGVDTQYF. The CDR3 DNA follows: TGTGCCAGCAGCTTAGCGGCGGGAGTAGATACGCAGTATTTT.

This clone was seen more than once but under ten times. CDR3 loop: CASSRGLANYNEQFF. CDR3 nucleotide sequence: TGTGCCAGCAGCCGGGGACTAGCGAACTACAATGAGCAGTTCTTC. The chain employs TRBV6-5 and TRBJ2-1; the match to TRBD2 covers 10 bases. The CDR3 is 15 residues long. Per germline, CDR1 MNHEY and CDR2 SVGAGI. Losses at the gene ends were 6 bases for V and 3 bases for J; bases not matched to a gene: 5.

The genes are TRBV11-2 and TRBJ2-3; tentative D call: TRBD1 (5 bases). In germline, CDR1 is SGHAT, CDR2 FQNNGV. This CDR3 contains 16 residues. V was pared by 1 base and J by 2 bases, with 13 bases between. DNA for the CDR3: TGTGCCAGCAGCTTAGGTTCGCAGGGCGCCACAGATACGCAGTATTTT. This gives the protein CASSLGSQGATDTQYF. Using reference TRBV11-2 and TRBJ2-3 for the parts outside the CDR3, the full variable domain is EAGVAQSPRYKIIEKRQSVAFWCNPISGHATLYWYQQILGQGPKLLIQFQNNGVVDDSQLPKDRFSAERLKGVDSTLKIQPAKLEDSAVYLCASSLGSQGATDTQYFGPGTRLTVL.

The V call is TRBV19, the J call TRBJ2-2, with D perhaps TRBD2 (6 bases). The length of the CDR3 is 14 residues. Trimming cost V 5 bases and J 3 bases, with 10 bases left between them. The V gene's germline CDR1 is LNHDA and CDR2 SQIVND (reference sequence). In DNA form, the CDR3 reads TGTGCCAGTAGTTGGGTAGCGGACACCGGGGAGCTGTTTTTT. The encoded protein is CASSWVADTGELFF. The complete variable domain, with remaining parts taken from reference TRBV19 and TRBJ2-2, reads DGGITQSPKYLFRKEGQNVTLSCEQNLNHDAMYWYRQDPGQGLRLIYYSQIVNDFQKGDIAEGYSVSREKKESFPLTVTSAQKNPTAFYLCASSWVADTGELFFGEGSRLTVL.

This clone was picked up a small number of times. The gene calls are TRBV19 and TRBJ1-1; 7 positions agree with TRBD1. The J segment lost 1 base and the V segment lost 9 bases, leaving 11 bases of the junction unmatched. The CDR3 length is 15 residues. CDR1 is LNHDA and CDR2 is SQIVND in the germline V gene (reference sequence). CDR3 DNA sequence: TGTGCCAGCAGGGACAGAAAGACTGGGAACACTGAAGCTTTCTTT. Protein: CASRDRKTGNTEAFF.

The V gene is TRBV2, the J gene TRBJ1-6, with D perhaps matching TRBD1 (6 bases). CDR3 size: 18 residues. Germline lookup yields CDR1 SNHLY and CDR2 FYNNEI. The V and J ends lost 4 bases and 0 bases respectively, with 16 bases between them. CDR3 sequence reads: CASSGGDQGSSYNSPLHF. CDR3 bases: TGTGCCAGCAGTGGAGGGGATCAGGGGAGCTCCTATAATTCACCCCTCCACTTT.

The rearrangement joins TRBV2 to TRBJ2-3; 11 nucleotides align to TRBD1. CDR3 length equals 15 residues. Trimming removed 5 bases from V and 5 bases from J; junction bases left unmatched: 6. Germline V lookup: CDR1 SNHLY, CDR2 FYNNEI. Here the CDR3 reads CASSRDRGEEDTQYF. CDR3 in DNA: TGTGCCAGCAGTCGGGACAGGGGGGAGGAAGATACGCAGTATTTT.

This rearrangement joins TRBV30 to TRBJ1-1; D might be TRBD1 (5 bases). The V gene's germline CDR1 is GTSNPN and CDR2 SVGIG (reference sequence). Trimming took off 3 bases at V and 10 bases at J, with 18 bases between the two ends. The CDR3 consists of 13 residues. In DNA, the CDR3 is TGTGCCTGGAGGGACCCTTACCGAACAGGAGCTTTCTTT. The encoded protein is CAWRDPYRTGAFF.